This TCR beta chain was captured in a study of cytomegalovirus exposure and HLA in healthy donors. Points from the study as a whole: Reportedly, fewer N-insertions than the approximately 700-donor mean appeared in an Asian-associated ancestry cluster in a later analysis. Clonal expansion, a later analysis showed, was greater in HLA-associated TCR beta chains than in equally common others.

The V and J ends lost 6 bases and 4 bases, in that order; junction bases with no gene match: 10. The CDR3 loop spans 15 amino acids. Germline V gene lookup returns CDR1 MNHEY and CDR2 SMNVEV (reference sequence). Concerning this clone itself: Its target is not known.

Primers: 60 Vbeta forward and 13 Jbeta reverse. The table came from immunoSEQ multiplex PCR; TCRdb's copy has only in-frame clones and leaves some out. The sample yields about 200,000 clones, around 85% seen once. Material: PBMCs. This chain links TRBV27 with TRBJ1-1; 8 bases match TRBD1. The source of this sequence is a man aged 50 to 59 in good health and CMV-seronegative. CDR3 protein: CASRRETGVGTEAFF. The CDR3 bases are TGTGCCAGCAGAAGGGAGACAGGGGTTGGCACTGAAGCTTTCTTT.